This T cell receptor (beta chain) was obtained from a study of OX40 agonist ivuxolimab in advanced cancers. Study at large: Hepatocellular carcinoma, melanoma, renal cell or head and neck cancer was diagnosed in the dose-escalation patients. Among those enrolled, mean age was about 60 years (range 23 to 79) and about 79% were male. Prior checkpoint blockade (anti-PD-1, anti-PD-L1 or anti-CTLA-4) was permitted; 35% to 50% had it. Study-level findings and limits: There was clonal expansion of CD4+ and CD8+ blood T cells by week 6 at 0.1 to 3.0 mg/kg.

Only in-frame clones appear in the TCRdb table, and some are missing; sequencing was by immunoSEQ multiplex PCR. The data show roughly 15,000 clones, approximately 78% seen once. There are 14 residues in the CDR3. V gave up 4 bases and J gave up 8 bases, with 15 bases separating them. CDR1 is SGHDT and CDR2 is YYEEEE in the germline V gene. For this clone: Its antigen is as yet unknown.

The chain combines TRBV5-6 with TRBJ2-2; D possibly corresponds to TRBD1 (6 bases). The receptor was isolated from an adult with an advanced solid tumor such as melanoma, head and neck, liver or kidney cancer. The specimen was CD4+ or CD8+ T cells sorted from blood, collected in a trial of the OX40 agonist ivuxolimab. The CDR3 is CASSAGTNAGELFF. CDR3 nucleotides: TGTGCCAGCAGCGCCGGGACAAACGCTGGGGAGCTGTTTTTT.